This T cell receptor (beta chain) was profiled in a study of cytomegalovirus exposure and HLA in healthy donors. V was clipped by 7 bases and J by 0 bases; unmatched bases: 6. CDR1 is SGHRS and CDR2 is YFSETQ in the germline V gene. The CDR3 has 14 amino acids. Study-level results: A later analysis linked a missense variant in DCLRE1C to the trimming of TCR beta V and J genes. Earlier findings revealed that most TCR beta V segments proved productive either about 87% or about 30% of the time. In a later analysis, across HLA loci, associated TCR counts were highest for DRB1, lowest for HLA-C. Roughly uniform sequencing depth across donors was assumed, possibly incorrectly.

PCR involved 60 Vbeta and 13 Jbeta primers. The method was immunoSEQ multiplex PCR; TCRdb's version includes in-frame clones alone and lacks a portion of them. Of approximately 160,000 clones listed, roughly 87% were seen once; the top ten hold approximately 1.5%. This clone was observed a single time. No antigen is known for it. This clonotype was obtained from a girl aged 10 to 17 in good health and CMV-seropositive. Source material: PBMCs. The chain recombines TRBV5-1 with TRBJ1-1; TRBD1 matches at 7 bases. The DNA of the CDR3 is TGCGCCAGCTCGGGACAGCTCATGAACACTGAAGCTTTCTTT. It specifies CASSGQLMNTEAFF.